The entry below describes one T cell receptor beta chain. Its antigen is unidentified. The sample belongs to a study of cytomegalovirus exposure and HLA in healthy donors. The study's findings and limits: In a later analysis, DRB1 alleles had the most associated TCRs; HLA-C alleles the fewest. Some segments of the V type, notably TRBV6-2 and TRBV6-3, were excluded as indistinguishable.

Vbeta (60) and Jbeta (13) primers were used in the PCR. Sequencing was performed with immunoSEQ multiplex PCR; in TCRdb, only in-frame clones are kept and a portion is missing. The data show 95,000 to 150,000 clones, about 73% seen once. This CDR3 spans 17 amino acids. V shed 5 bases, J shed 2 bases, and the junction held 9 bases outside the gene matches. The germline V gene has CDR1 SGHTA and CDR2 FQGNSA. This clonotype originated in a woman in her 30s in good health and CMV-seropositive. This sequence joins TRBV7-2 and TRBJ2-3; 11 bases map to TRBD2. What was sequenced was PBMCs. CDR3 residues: CASSTQIAGGPTDTQYF. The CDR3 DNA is TGTGCCAGCAGCACACAAATAGCGGGGGGGCCCACAGATACGCAGTATTTT.